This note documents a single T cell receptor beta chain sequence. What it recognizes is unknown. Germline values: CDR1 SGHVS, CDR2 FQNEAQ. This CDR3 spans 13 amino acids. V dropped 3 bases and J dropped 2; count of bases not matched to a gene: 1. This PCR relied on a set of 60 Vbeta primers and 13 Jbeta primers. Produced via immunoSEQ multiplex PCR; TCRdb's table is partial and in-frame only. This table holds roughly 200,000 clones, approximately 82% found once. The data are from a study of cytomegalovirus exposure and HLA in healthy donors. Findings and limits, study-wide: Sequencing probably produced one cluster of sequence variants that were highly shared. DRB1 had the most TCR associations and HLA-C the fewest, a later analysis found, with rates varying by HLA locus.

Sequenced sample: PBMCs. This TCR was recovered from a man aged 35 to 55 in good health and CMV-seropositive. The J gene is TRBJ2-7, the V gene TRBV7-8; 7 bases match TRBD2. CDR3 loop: CASSLAGAYEQYF. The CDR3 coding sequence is TGTGCCAGCAGCTTGGCGGGGGCCTACGAGCAGTACTTC.